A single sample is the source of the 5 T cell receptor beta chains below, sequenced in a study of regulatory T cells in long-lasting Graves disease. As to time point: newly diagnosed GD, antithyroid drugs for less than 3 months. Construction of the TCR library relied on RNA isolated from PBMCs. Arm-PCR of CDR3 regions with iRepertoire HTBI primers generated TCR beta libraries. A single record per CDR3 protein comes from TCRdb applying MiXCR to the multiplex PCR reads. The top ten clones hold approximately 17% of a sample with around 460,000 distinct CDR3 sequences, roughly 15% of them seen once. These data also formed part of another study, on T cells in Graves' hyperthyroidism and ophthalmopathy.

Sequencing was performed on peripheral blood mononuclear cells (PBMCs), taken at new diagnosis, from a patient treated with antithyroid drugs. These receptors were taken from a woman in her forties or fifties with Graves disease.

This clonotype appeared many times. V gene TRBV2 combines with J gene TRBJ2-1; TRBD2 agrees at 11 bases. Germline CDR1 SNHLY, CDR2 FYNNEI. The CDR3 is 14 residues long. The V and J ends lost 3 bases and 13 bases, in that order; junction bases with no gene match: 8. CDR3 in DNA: TGTGCCAGCAGTGATCCACTAGCGGGAGTAGGACAGTTCTTC. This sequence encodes CASSDPLAGVGQFF.

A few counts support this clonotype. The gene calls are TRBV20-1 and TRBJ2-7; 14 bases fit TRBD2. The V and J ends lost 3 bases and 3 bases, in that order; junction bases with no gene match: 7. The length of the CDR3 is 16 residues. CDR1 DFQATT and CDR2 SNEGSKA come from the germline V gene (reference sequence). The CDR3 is CSASRGLAGDHYEQYF. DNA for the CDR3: TGCAGTGCTAGTCGGGGACTAGCGGGAGATCACTACGAGCAGTACTTC.

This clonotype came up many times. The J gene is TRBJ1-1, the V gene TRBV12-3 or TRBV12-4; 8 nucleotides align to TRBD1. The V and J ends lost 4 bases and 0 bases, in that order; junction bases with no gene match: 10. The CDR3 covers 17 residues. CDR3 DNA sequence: TGTGCCAGCAGTTCTTGGACAGGGTTATTTATGAACACTGAAGCTTTCTTT. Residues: CASSSWTGLFMNTEAFF.

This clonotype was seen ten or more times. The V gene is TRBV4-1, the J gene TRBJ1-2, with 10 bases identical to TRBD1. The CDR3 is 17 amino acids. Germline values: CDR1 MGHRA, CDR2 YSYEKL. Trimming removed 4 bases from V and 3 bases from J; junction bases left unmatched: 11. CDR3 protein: CASSRQARGTGDYGYTF. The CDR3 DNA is TGCGCCAGCAGCCGCCAAGCCCGAGGGACAGGGGACTATGGCTACACCTTC.

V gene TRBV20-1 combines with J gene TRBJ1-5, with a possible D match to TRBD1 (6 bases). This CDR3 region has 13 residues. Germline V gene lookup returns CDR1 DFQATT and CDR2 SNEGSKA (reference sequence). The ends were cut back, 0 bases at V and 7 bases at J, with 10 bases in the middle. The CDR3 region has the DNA TGCAGTGCTAGAGATAGGGGGGACCAGCCCCAGCATTTT. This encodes CSARDRGDQPQHF.